Listed below are T cell receptor beta chains from one sample, sequenced in a study of cytomegalovirus exposure and HLA in healthy donors. Here immunoSEQ multiplex PCR was the method, and the copy in TCRdb shows in-frame clones only, minus some. Among 150,000 or so clones listed, about 86% were seen once. Sequenced material: PBMCs. The receptors were gathered from a woman between 18 and 29 years old in good health and CMV-seronegative. CDR3s include the opening cysteine and the closing phenylalanine or tryptophan. The D gene is left open where the match is weak. Clone size is given for some rows only: seen once, a few or many times, or a class if the clone is expanded.

clone size: -; J gene: TRBJ2-1; D gene: -; V gene: TRBV6-4; CDR3 length: 12; CDR3 protein: CASSDYGLVQFF; CDR3 DNA: TGTGCCAGCAGTGACTATGGCCTAGTGCAGTTCTTC
clone size: -; J gene: TRBJ2-5; D gene: TRBD1; V gene: TRBV28; CDR3 length: 14; CDR3 protein: CASRDPGQWETQYF; CDR3 DNA: TGTGCCAGCAGGGATCCGGGACAGTGGGAGACCCAGTACTTC
clone size: -; J gene: TRBJ2-3; D gene: -; V gene: TRBV7-2; CDR3 length: 16; CDR3 protein: CASSIVAGANTDTQYF; CDR3 DNA: TGTGCCAGCAGTATTGTGGCGGGGGCCAACACAGATACGCAGTATTTT
clone size: -; J gene: TRBJ1-2; D gene: -; V gene: TRBV27; CDR3 length: 12; CDR3 protein: CASRGANYGYTF; CDR3 DNA: TGTGCCAGCAGGGGGGCAAACTATGGCTACACCTTC
clone size: -; J gene: TRBJ2-5; D gene: -; V gene: TRBV2; CDR3 length: 16; CDR3 protein: CASRDLLVGEEETQYF; CDR3 DNA: TGTGCCAGCAGGGACCTTTTGGTGGGGGAGGAAGAGACCCAGTACTTC
clone size: few; J gene: TRBJ2-1; D gene: TRBD2; V gene: TRBV5-5; CDR3 length: 15; CDR3 protein: CASSLSGSEVNEQFF; CDR3 DNA: TGTGCCAGCAGCCTTAGCGGGAGTGAGGTCAATGAGCAGTTCTTC
clone size: few; J gene: TRBJ2-7; D gene: -; V gene: TRBV18; CDR3 length: 15; CDR3 protein: CASSPPLRGFDEQYF; CDR3 DNA: TGTGCCAGCTCACCACCCTTGAGAGGGTTCGACGAGCAGTACTTC
clone size: -; J gene: TRBJ2-3; D gene: -; V gene: TRBV5-4; CDR3 length: 14; CDR3 protein: CASSLGIEIDTQYF; CDR3 DNA: TGTGCCAGCAGCCTCGGGATCGAAATAGATACGCAGTATTTT
clone size: -; J gene: TRBJ2-1; D gene: TRBD2; V gene: TRBV7-9; CDR3 length: 17; CDR3 protein: CSSARSFRTSAKVEQFF; CDR3 DNA: TGTTCCAGCGCCCGAAGCTTCCGTACTAGCGCCAAAGTTGAGCAGTTCTTC
clone size: -; J gene: TRBJ1-1; D gene: -; V gene: TRBV19; CDR3 length: 17; CDR3 protein: CASSTLAGGIRNTEAFF; CDR3 DNA: TGTGCCAGTAGTACCTTGGCGGGGGGCATTCGAAACACTGAAGCTTTCTTT
clone size: -; J gene: TRBJ1-3; D gene: TRBD1; V gene: TRBV9; CDR3 length: 15; CDR3 protein: CASSLMGQGGNTIYF; CDR3 DNA: TGTGCCAGCAGCCTAATGGGACAGGGGGGAAACACCATATATTTT
clone size: -; J gene: TRBJ2-4; D gene: -; V gene: TRBV5-4; CDR3 length: 18; CDR3 protein: CASSLAGGAQTAKNIQYF; CDR3 DNA: TGTGCCAGCAGCTTGGCGGGGGGCGCTCAAACGGCCAAAAACATTCAGTACTTC
clone size: -; J gene: TRBJ2-5; D gene: TRBD1; V gene: TRBV2; CDR3 length: 13; CDR3 protein: CASRDRDQETQYF; CDR3 DNA: TGTGCCAGCAGAGACAGGGACCAAGAGACCCAGTACTTC
clone size: -; J gene: TRBJ2-1; D gene: TRBD2; V gene: TRBV30; CDR3 length: 15; CDR3 protein: CAWSELAGGYNEQFF; CDR3 DNA: TGTGCCTGGAGCGAACTAGCGGGGGGTTACAATGAGCAGTTCTTC
clone size: -; J gene: TRBJ1-2; D gene: TRBD1; V gene: TRBV7-9; CDR3 length: 15; CDR3 protein: CASSLDRGRIYGYTF; CDR3 DNA: TGTGCCAGCAGCTTAGACAGGGGCAGAATCTATGGCTACACCTTC
clone size: -; J gene: TRBJ2-2; D gene: -; V gene: TRBV9; CDR3 length: 15; CDR3 protein: CASSVRGGNTGELFF; CDR3 DNA: TGTGCCAGCAGCGTAAGGGGGGGGAACACCGGGGAGCTGTTTTTT
clone size: few; J gene: TRBJ1-1; D gene: -; V gene: TRBV5-1; CDR3 length: 14; CDR3 protein: CASSLSGMNTEAFF; CDR3 DNA: TGCGCCAGCAGCTTGTCGGGAATGAACACTGAAGCTTTCTTT
clone size: -; J gene: TRBJ1-2; D gene: TRBD1; V gene: TRBV5-6; CDR3 length: 14; CDR3 protein: CASSSVQGADGYTF; CDR3 DNA: TGTGCCAGCAGCTCAGTACAGGGGGCGGATGGCTACACCTTC
clone size: -; J gene: TRBJ1-1; D gene: -; V gene: TRBV4-2; CDR3 length: 17; CDR3 protein: CASSQDLSFAMNTEAFF; CDR3 DNA: TGTGCCAGCAGCCAAGATCTAAGCTTTGCCATGAACACTGAAGCTTTCTTT
clone size: -; J gene: TRBJ1-4; D gene: -; V gene: TRBV29-1; CDR3 length: 12; CDR3 protein: CSVGGINEKLFF; CDR3 DNA: TGCAGCGTTGGAGGGATTAATGAAAAACTGTTTTTT
clone size: -; J gene: TRBJ1-2; D gene: -; V gene: TRBV29-1; CDR3 length: 12; CDR3 protein: CSVARFGSSYTF; CDR3 DNA: TGCAGCGTTGCGAGGTTTGGGAGCAGCTACACCTTC
clone size: -; J gene: TRBJ2-7; D gene: -; V gene: TRBV11-2; CDR3 length: 13; CDR3 protein: CASRDAPNYEQYF; CDR3 DNA: TGTGCCAGCCGGGATGCCCCTAATTACGAGCAGTACTTC
clone size: -; J gene: TRBJ1-1; D gene: -; V gene: TRBV18; CDR3 length: 11; CDR3 protein: CASSRQGITFF; CDR3 DNA: TGTGCCAGCTCACGGCAGGGAATAACTTTCTTT
clone size: -; J gene: TRBJ1-2; D gene: -; V gene: TRBV19; CDR3 length: 11; CDR3 protein: CASSPGYGYTF; CDR3 DNA: TGTGCCAGTAGTCCAGGCTATGGCTACACCTTC
clone size: -; J gene: TRBJ2-7; D gene: TRBD2; V gene: TRBV2; CDR3 length: 13; CDR3 protein: CASSGELAGEQYF; CDR3 DNA: TGTGCCAGCAGTGGGGAACTAGCGGGCGAGCAGTACTTC
clone size: -; J gene: TRBJ1-6; D gene: -; V gene: TRBV4-1; CDR3 length: 16; CDR3 protein: CASSPGQTQRRSPLHF; CDR3 DNA: TGCGCCAGCAGCCCCGGACAGACCCAGAGGCGTTCACCCCTCCACTTT
clone size: many; J gene: TRBJ2-3; D gene: -; V gene: TRBV6-6; CDR3 length: 14; CDR3 protein: CASKDGPGTDTQYF; CDR3 DNA: TGTGCCAGCAAGGACGGTCCGGGGACAGATACGCAGTATTTT
clone size: -; J gene: TRBJ2-7; D gene: TRBD1; V gene: TRBV6-5; CDR3 length: 14; CDR3 protein: CASSYQTGGYEQYF; CDR3 DNA: TGTGCCAGCAGTTACCAGACAGGGGGCTACGAGCAGTACTTC
clone size: -; J gene: TRBJ1-1; D gene: TRBD1; V gene: TRBV28; CDR3 length: 15; CDR3 protein: CASSLKGALHTEAFF; CDR3 DNA: TGTGCCAGCAGTTTAAAGGGGGCGCTGCACACTGAAGCTTTCTTT
clone size: -; J gene: TRBJ2-3; D gene: TRBD2; V gene: TRBV29-1; CDR3 length: 13; CDR3 protein: CSVRGRAQDTQYF; CDR3 DNA: TGCAGCGTTCGAGGGAGGGCCCAAGATACGCAGTATTTT
clone size: -; J gene: TRBJ1-5; D gene: -; V gene: TRBV19; CDR3 length: 15; CDR3 protein: CASTPGSETNQPQHF; CDR3 DNA: TGTGCCAGTACCCCCGGGTCGGAAACCAATCAGCCCCAGCATTTT
clone size: -; J gene: TRBJ2-7; D gene: TRBD2; V gene: TRBV4-2; CDR3 length: 15; CDR3 protein: CASSFQASGSYEQYF; CDR3 DNA: TGTGCCAGCAGCTTCCAAGCTAGCGGGAGCTACGAGCAGTACTTC
clone size: -; J gene: TRBJ2-7; D gene: -; V gene: TRBV6-5; CDR3 length: 13; CDR3 protein: CASSPIYSYEQYF; CDR3 DNA: TGTGCCAGCAGTCCTATATACTCCTACGAGCAGTACTTC
clone size: -; J gene: TRBJ2-7; D gene: TRBD1; V gene: TRBV9; CDR3 length: 15; CDR3 protein: CARPGGQGIGYEQYF; CDR3 DNA: TGTGCCAGACCCGGGGGACAGGGTATAGGGTACGAGCAGTACTTC
clone size: -; J gene: TRBJ2-5; D gene: TRBD1; V gene: TRBV9; CDR3 length: 15; CDR3 protein: CASSPRTGAGETQYF; CDR3 DNA: TGTGCCAGCAGCCCCAGGACAGGGGCGGGTGAGACCCAGTACTTC
clone size: -; J gene: TRBJ1-2; D gene: -; V gene: TRBV6-1; CDR3 length: 14; CDR3 protein: CASSELEQFYGYTF; CDR3 DNA: TGTGCCAGCAGTGAATTAGAACAGTTCTATGGCTACACCTTC
clone size: -; J gene: TRBJ2-7; D gene: TRBD2; V gene: TRBV10-1; CDR3 length: 13; CDR3 protein: CASSRWVAGEQYF; CDR3 DNA: TGCGCCAGCAGCCGGTGGGTAGCGGGGGAGCAGTACTTC
clone size: once; J gene: TRBJ1-3; D gene: -; V gene: TRBV11-1; CDR3 length: 14; CDR3 protein: CASSLWSSGNTIYF; CDR3 DNA: TGTGCCAGCAGCTTATGGAGCTCTGGAAACACCATATATTTT
clone size: -; J gene: TRBJ2-1; D gene: TRBD2; V gene: TRBV6-4; CDR3 length: 16; CDR3 protein: CASSDPSGGTYNEQFF; CDR3 DNA: TGTGCCAGCAGTGACCCGAGCGGGGGGACCTACAATGAGCAGTTCTTC
clone size: -; J gene: TRBJ2-7; D gene: -; V gene: TRBV28; CDR3 length: 14; CDR3 protein: CASSLGLASHEQYF; CDR3 DNA: TGTGCCAGCAGTTTAGGTCTAGCTTCCCACGAGCAGTACTTC
clone size: -; J gene: TRBJ2-7; D gene: TRBD1; V gene: TRBV29-1; CDR3 length: 13; CDR3 protein: CSVGQGRTYEQYF; CDR3 DNA: TGCAGCGTCGGACAGGGGAGGACCTACGAGCAGTACTTC
clone size: -; J gene: TRBJ1-2; D gene: -; V gene: TRBV9; CDR3 length: 14; CDR3 protein: CASSVGPSGNGYTF; CDR3 DNA: TGTGCCAGCAGCGTAGGCCCCTCAGGGAACGGCTACACCTTC
clone size: -; J gene: TRBJ2-3; D gene: -; V gene: TRBV27; CDR3 length: 14; CDR3 protein: CASRDGGSTDTQYF; CDR3 DNA: TGTGCCAGCAGGGACGGGGGAAGCACAGATACGCAGTATTTT
clone size: -; J gene: TRBJ2-1; D gene: TRBD2; V gene: TRBV9; CDR3 length: 19; CDR3 protein: CASSVASPGLAGDRDEQFF; CDR3 DNA: TGTGCCAGCAGCGTAGCTTCCCCAGGACTAGCGGGGGACCGGGATGAGCAGTTCTTC
clone size: many; J gene: TRBJ2-6; D gene: -; V gene: TRBV7-9; CDR3 length: 17; CDR3 protein: CASSLEWSGSGANVLTF; CDR3 DNA: TGTGCCAGCAGCTTAGAATGGTCAGGCTCTGGGGCCAACGTCCTGACTTTC
clone size: -; J gene: TRBJ2-2; D gene: -; V gene: TRBV5-4; CDR3 length: 15; CDR3 protein: CASSSEVANTGELFF; CDR3 DNA: TGTGCCAGCAGCTCAGAAGTCGCGAACACCGGGGAGCTGTTTTTT
clone size: -; J gene: TRBJ2-7; D gene: -; V gene: TRBV28; CDR3 length: 11; CDR3 protein: CASSQSPEQYF; CDR3 DNA: TGTGCCAGCAGTCAAAGCCCCGAGCAGTACTTC
clone size: -; J gene: TRBJ1-1; D gene: -; V gene: TRBV7-9; CDR3 length: 16; CDR3 protein: CASSLPSRAGNTEAFF; CDR3 DNA: TGTGCCAGCAGCTTACCATCGAGGGCGGGGAACACTGAAGCTTTCTTT
clone size: -; J gene: TRBJ2-1; D gene: -; V gene: TRBV11-2; CDR3 length: 15; CDR3 protein: CASSLEGVGYNEQFF; CDR3 DNA: TGTGCCAGCAGCTTAGAGGGAGTCGGCTACAATGAGCAGTTCTTC